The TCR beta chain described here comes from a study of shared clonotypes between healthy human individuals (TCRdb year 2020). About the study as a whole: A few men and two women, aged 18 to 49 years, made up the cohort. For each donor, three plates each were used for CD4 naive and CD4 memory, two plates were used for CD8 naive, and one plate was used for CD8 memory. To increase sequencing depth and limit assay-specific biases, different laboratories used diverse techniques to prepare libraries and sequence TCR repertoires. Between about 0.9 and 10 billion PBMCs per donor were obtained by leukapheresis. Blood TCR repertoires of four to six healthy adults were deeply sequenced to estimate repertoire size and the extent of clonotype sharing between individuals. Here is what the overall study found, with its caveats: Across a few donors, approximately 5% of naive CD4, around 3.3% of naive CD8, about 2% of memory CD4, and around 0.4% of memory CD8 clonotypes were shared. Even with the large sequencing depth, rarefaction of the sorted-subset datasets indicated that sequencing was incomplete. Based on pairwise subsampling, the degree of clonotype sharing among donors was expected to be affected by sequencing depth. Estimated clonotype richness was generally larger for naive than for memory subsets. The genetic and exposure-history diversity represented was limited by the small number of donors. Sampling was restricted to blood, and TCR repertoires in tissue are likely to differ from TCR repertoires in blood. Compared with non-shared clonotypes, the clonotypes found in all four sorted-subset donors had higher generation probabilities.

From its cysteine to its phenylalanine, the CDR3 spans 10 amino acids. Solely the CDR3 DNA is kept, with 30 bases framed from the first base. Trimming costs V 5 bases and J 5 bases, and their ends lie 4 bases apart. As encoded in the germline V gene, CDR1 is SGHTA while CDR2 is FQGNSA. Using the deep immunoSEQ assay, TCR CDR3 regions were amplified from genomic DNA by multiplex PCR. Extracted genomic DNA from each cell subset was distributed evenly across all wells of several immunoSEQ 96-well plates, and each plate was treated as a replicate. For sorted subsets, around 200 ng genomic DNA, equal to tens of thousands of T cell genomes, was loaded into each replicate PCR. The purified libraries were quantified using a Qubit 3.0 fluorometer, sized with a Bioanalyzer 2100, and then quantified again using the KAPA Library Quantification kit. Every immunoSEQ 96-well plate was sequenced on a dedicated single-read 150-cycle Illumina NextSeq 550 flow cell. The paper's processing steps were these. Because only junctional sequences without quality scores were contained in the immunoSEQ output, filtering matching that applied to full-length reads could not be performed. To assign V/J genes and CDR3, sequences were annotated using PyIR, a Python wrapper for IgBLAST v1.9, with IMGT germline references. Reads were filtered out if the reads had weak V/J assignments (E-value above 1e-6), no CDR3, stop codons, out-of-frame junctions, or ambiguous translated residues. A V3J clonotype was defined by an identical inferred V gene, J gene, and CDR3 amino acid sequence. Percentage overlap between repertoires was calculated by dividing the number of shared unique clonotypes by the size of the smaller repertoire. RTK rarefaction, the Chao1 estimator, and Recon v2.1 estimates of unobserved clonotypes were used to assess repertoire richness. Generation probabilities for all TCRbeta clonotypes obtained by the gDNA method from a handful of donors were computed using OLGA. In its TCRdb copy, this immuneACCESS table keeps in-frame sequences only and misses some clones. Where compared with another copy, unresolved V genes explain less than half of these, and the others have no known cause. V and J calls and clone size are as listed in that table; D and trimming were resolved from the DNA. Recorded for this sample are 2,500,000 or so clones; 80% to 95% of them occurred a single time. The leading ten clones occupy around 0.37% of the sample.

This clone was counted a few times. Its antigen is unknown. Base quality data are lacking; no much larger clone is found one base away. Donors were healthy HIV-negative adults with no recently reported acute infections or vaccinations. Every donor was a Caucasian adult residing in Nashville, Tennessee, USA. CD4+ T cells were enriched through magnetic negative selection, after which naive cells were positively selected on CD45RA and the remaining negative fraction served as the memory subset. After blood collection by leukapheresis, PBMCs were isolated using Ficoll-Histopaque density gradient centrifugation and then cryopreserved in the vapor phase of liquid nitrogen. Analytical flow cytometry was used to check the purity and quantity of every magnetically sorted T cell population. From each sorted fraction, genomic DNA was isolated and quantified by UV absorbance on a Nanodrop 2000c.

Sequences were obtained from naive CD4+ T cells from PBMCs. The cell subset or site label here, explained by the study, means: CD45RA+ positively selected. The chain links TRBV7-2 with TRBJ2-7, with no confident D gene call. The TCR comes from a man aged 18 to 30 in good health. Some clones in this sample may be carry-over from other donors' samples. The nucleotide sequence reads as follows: TGTGCCAGCAGCATGGACGAGCAGTACTTC. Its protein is CASSMDEQYF.